One TCR beta chain is described in this entry. Its antigen is not known. The entry originates in a study of PD-1 blockade in classical Hodgkin lymphoma. Study results and limitations: Later analyses included only patients treated at least 1 year post-ASCT. Repertoire differences lack defined causes, possibly disease activity or prior therapy.

Time point indicated: cycle 4 day 1 (C4D1), after more than five weeks of nivolumab. All patients relapsed after autologous stem cell transplantation, and brentuximab vedotin exposure varied. V was cut by 5 bases and J by 10 bases, with 18 bases left in between. The CDR3 has 13 residues. Germline V lookup: CDR1 SGHTS, CDR2 YDEGEE. Profiled with immunoSEQ multiplex PCR; TCRdb holds only in-frame clones, not every one. The table lists about 41,000 clones, roughly two thirds of them singletons. Here the sequenced sample was peripheral blood mononuclear cells (PBMCs), taken before the fourth cycle of nivolumab. The chain recombines TRBV5-8 with TRBJ2-5; possibly TRBD1 for D (6 bases). This clonotype was obtained from a human donor with classical Hodgkin lymphoma. The CDR3, as DNA: TGTGCCAGCAGGCAGACCGGACAGACCCACCAGTACTTC. Translating gives CASRQTGQTHQYF. Drawing the rest from reference TRBV5-8 and TRBJ2-5, the complete variable domain is EAGVTQSPTHLIKTRGQQATLRCSPISGHTSVYWYQQALGLGLQFLLWYDEGEERNRGNFPPRFSGRQFPNYSSELNVNALELEDSALYLCASRQTGQTHQYFGPGTRLLVL.